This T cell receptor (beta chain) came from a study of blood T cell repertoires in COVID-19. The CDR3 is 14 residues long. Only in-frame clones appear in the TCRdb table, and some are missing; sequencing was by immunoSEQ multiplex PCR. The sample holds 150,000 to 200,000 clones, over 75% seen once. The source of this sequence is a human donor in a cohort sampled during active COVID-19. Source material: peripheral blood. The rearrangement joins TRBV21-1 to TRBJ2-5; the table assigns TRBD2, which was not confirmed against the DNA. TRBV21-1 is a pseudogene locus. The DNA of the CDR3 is TGTGCCAGCAGCAAGCTAGCGGGGGAAGAGACCCAGTACTTC. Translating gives CASSKLAGEETQYF.